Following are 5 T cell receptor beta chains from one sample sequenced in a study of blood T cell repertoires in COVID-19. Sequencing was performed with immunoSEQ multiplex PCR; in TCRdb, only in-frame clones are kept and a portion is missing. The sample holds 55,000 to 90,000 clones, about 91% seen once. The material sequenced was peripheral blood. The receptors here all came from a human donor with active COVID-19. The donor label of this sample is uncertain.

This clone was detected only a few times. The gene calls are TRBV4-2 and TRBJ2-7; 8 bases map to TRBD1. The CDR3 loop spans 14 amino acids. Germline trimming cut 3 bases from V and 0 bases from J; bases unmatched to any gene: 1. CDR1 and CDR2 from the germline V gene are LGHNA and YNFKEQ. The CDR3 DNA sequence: TGTGCCAGCAGCCATGGGACAGGCTCCTACGAGCAGTACTTC. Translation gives CASSHGTGSYEQYF.

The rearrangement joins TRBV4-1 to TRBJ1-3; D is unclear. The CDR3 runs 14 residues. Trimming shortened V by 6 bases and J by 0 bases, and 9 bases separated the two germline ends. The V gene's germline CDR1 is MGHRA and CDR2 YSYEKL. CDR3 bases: TGCGCCAGCAGGTCACAGATCTCTGGAAACACCATATATTTT. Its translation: CASRSQISGNTIYF.

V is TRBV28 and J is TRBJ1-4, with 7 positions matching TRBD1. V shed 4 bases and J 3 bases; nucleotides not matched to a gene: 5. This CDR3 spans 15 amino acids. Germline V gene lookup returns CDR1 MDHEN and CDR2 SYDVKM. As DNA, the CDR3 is TGTGCCAGCAGTTCCCCAACAGGGGCTAATGAAAAACTGTTTTTT. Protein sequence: CASSSPTGANEKLFF.

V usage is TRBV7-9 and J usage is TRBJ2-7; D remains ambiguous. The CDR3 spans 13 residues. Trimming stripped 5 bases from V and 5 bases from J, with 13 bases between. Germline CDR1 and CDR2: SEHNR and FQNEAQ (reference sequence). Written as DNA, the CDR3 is TGTGCCAGCAGCCCAGCAGGTCACGACGAGCAGTACTTC. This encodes CASSPAGHDEQYF.

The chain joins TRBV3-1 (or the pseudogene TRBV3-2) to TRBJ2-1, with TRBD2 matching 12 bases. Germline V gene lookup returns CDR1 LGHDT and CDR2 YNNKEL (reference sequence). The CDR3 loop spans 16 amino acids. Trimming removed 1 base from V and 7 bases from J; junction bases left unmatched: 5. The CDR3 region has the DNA TGTGCCAGCAGCCAAGGACTAGCGGGAGAAGGGAATGAGCAGTTCTTC. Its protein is CASSQGLAGEGNEQFF.